This T cell receptor (beta chain) derives from a study of blood T cell repertoires in COVID-19. Study summary: COVID-19 samples from acute and convalescent phases originated in the United States, Italy and Spain. Sources were T cells, B-cell-depleted T cells, or PBMCs; the material itself was cDNA or gDNA.

Original analysis: Estimates of nucleated cell counts were drawn from the amplification of reference gene primers. The protocol was immunoSEQ multiplex PCR, while the TCRdb copy is restricted to in-frame clones and leaves out a portion. That table supplies the V and J calls and clone size; D and trimming were determined from the DNA. Among under 130,000 clones, roughly 88% were seen once, and the ten largest hold roughly 3.5%. Between the trimmed V and J ends, which lost 0 bases and 6 bases, there was a span of 13 bases. This CDR3 has 15 residues. Germline values: CDR1 SGHKS, CDR2 YYEKEE (reference sequence). Concerning this clone itself: The sample carries other DNA sequences with the same CDR3.

The specimen was peripheral blood. J is TRBJ1-5 and V is TRBV5-5; D is perhaps TRBD1 (5 bases). The receptor was derived from a human donor in a cohort sampled during active COVID-19. The CDR3 is CASSLVQGVGQPQHF. The CDR3 DNA sequence: TGTGCCAGCAGCTTGGTCCAGGGCGTGGGTCAGCCCCAGCATTTT.